These 29 T cell receptor beta chains originate from one sample sequenced in a study of blood T cells in healthy people across ages. Alongside a J-beta primer mix, a sample-barcoded 5' primer served in a second PCR lasting roughly 6 to 11 cycles. Using its own MiXCR run on the 5' RACE reads, TCRdb lists one record per CDR3 protein. Among some 760,000 distinct CDR3 sequences listed, 20% to 30% were seen once. These data were also filed under a second study, of T cells of mothers and their children.

Material: blood. The receptors stem from a boy younger than 18 in good health.

The CDR3 DNA reads as TGTGCCAGCAGCGCCCCGACTAGCGGGTCCTACGAGCAGTACTTC. Protein product: CASSAPTSGSYEQYF. This sequence joins TRBV11-2 and TRBJ2-5, with 10 bases aligning to TRBD2. The DNA matches TRBJ2-7 better at its end, which makes the J call doubtful. Germline V lookup: CDR1 SGHAT, CDR2 FQNNGV. The CDR3 length is 15 residues.

J is TRBJ2-5 and V is TRBV27; D unclear. The better agreement between TRBJ2-7 and the DNA end casts doubt on the J call. CDR3 length: 13 residues. Germline CDR1 and CDR2: MNHEY and SMNVEV (reference sequence). This CDR3 reads CASALTPSYEQYF. Here the CDR3 DNA reads TGTGCCAGCGCGTTGACACCTTCCTACGAGCAGTACTTC.

The sample holds a few counts of this clonotype. The chain couples TRBV2 to TRBJ1-5; D perhaps matches TRBD1 (6 bases). CDR3 length equals 14 residues. Between the trimmed V and J ends, which lost 2 bases and 4 bases, there was a span of 9 bases. The germline gives CDR1 SNHLY, CDR2 FYNNEI. The CDR3 loop is CASSELQGNQPQHF. As DNA, the CDR3 is TGTGCCAGCAGTGAACTTCAGGGGAATCAGCCCCAGCATTTT.

The chain combines TRBV5-1 with TRBJ2-6, with TRBD1 identical over 10 bases. Trimming took 4 bases from V and 3 from J; bases not matched to a gene: 7. CDR3 length equals 17 residues. From germline, CDR1 is SGHRS and CDR2 YFSETQ. The CDR3 DNA is TGCGCCAGCAGCACAGGGACAGGGGTCCATGGGGCCAACGTCCTGACTTTC. As protein: CASSTGTGVHGANVLTF.

This clonotype was recorded a few times. This rearrangement joins TRBV28 to TRBJ2-7; 8 bases are a match to TRBD2. The J segment lost 5 bases and the V segment lost 7 bases, leaving 7 bases of the junction unmatched. Germline V lookup: CDR1 MDHEN, CDR2 SYDVKM. This CDR3 spans 13 amino acids. The DNA of the CDR3 is TGTGCCAGCACGGGACTAGGGTTCCACGAGCAGTACTTC. The encoded protein is CASTGLGFHEQYF.

This clonotype appeared a few times. This sequence joins TRBV29-1 and TRBJ2-5; D ambiguous. Germline CDR1 reads SQVTM; CDR2 reads ANQGSEA. This CDR3 has 12 amino acids. With 1 base removed from V and 5 bases from J, the gap between germline ends came to 8 bases. For the CDR3, the DNA is TGCAGCGTTGAAGTTCGGCGGGAGACCCAGTACTTC. Protein sequence: CSVEVRRETQYF.

The J gene is TRBJ2-2, the V gene TRBV29-1; 7 bases align to TRBD2. Per the germline V gene, CDR1 is SQVTM and CDR2 is ANQGSEA. V lost 4 bases and J lost 6; bases outside the gene matches: 11. The CDR3 covers 15 residues. The CDR3 nucleotides are TGCAGCGTTGCCCTTCGTCTGGGGAGGGCCGGGGAGCTGTTTTTT. Protein product: CSVALRLGRAGELFF.

This clonotype was detected a few times. The chain carries TRBV20-1 and TRBJ1-5; D gene unclear. Per germline, CDR1 DFQATT and CDR2 SNEGSKA (reference sequence). Trimming took off 3 bases at V and 1 base at J, with 7 bases between the two ends. This CDR3 contains 13 residues. CDR3 in DNA: TGCAGTGCTAGTGAGAGAAGCAATCAGCCCCAGCATTTT. Residues: CSASERSNQPQHF.

This clonotype was seen a handful of times. The V call is TRBV28, the J call TRBJ2-1, with D unresolved. The V end lost 2 bases, the J end lost 11 bases, and 13 bases lay between the germline ends. CDR3 length: 13 amino acids. Germline V CDR1 and CDR2: MDHEN, SYDVKM. CDR3 protein: CASSLEALYKQFF. The CDR3 bases are TGTGCCAGCAGTTTAGAGGCCCTCTATAAGCAGTTCTTC.

The chain recombines TRBV12-3 or TRBV12-4 with TRBJ1-1; TRBD1 aligns across 7 bases. The CDR3 is made up of 12 amino acids. The trim removed 8 bases at V and 1 base at J, leaving 1 base unmatched. The DNA for the CDR3 is TGTGCCAGCGGACAGGCGAACACTGAAGCTTTCTTT. The encoded protein is CASGQANTEAFF.

This clonotype was recorded a few times. This sequence joins TRBV3-1 and TRBJ1-2; TRBD1 aligns across 9 bases. CDR1 LGHDT and CDR2 YNNKEL come from the germline V gene (reference sequence). V trimming: 1 base; J trimming: 5 bases; junction bases outside the gene matches: 2. The CDR3 has 14 amino acids. The CDR3 spells CASSQGTGEYGYTF. In DNA form, the CDR3 reads TGTGCCAGCAGCCAAGGGACAGGGGAGTATGGCTACACCTTC. The complete variable domain, with remaining parts taken from reference TRBV3-1 and TRBJ1-2, reads DTAVSQTPKYLVTQMGNDKSIKCEQNLGHDTMYWYKQDSKKFLKIMFSYNNKELIINETVPNRFSPKSPDKAHLNLHINSLELGDSAVYFCASSQGTGEYGYTFGSGTRLTVV.

This clonotype was seen a few times. This chain joins TRBV29-1 and TRBJ2-1, with a tentative D call TRBD1 (7 bases). The germline V gene encodes CDR1 SQVTM and CDR2 ANQGSEA. This CDR3 has 13 residues. Deletions cut 3 bases from V and 10 bases from J, with 16 bases between. The CDR3 loop reads CSVDPLTGREQFF. CDR3 in DNA: TGCAGCGTTGACCCCCTGACAGGGAGGGAGCAGTTCTTC.

The J gene is TRBJ1-5, the V gene TRBV2, with 11 bases that match TRBD1. Unmatched junction bases numbered 6, after V lost 9 bases and J lost 8 bases. Per germline, CDR1 SNHLY and CDR2 FYNNEI. The CDR3 runs 13 residues. The CDR3 here is CASGQGASKPQHF. The DNA for the CDR3 is TGTGCCAGTGGACAGGGGGCTAGCAAGCCCCAGCATTTT.

The genes are TRBV5-6 and TRBJ2-7; tentative D call: TRBD1 (5 bases). CDR3 length equals 14 residues. Trimming removed 0 bases from V and 7 bases from J, with 14 bases in between. The V gene's germline CDR1 is SGHDT and CDR2 YYEEEE. The CDR3 is CASSLGQGLREQYF. Here the CDR3 DNA reads TGTGCCAGCAGCTTGGGGCAGGGTCTGAGGGAGCAGTACTTC.

The rearrangement joins TRBV20-1 to TRBJ2-1; D unresolved. Near its end, the DNA agrees better with TRBJ2-5, so the J call may be wrong. The CDR3 has 12 amino acids. CDR1 is DFQATT and CDR2 is SNEGSKA in the germline V gene (reference sequence). This CDR3 is CSARDNRETQYF. The DNA for the CDR3 is TGCAGTGCTAGAGATAACAGAGAGACCCAGTACTTC.

The rearrangement joins TRBV3-1 to TRBJ2-5; 8 nucleotides line up with TRBD1. This CDR3 has 16 amino acids. Germline V lookup: CDR1 LGHDT, CDR2 YNNKEL (reference sequence). The V segment lost 4 bases and the J segment 1 base; nucleotides outside the gene matches: 8. This CDR3 is CASSLGWGQVQETQYF. CDR3 bases: TGTGCCAGCAGCCTAGGGTGGGGACAGGTCCAAGAGACCCAGTACTTC.

The chain is built from TRBV29-1 and TRBJ2-5; TRBD1 is a possible D gene (6 bases). This CDR3 region has 15 residues. V lost 4 bases to trimming and J lost 0 bases, with 15 bases between them. Germline V gene sequence: CDR1 SQVTM, CDR2 ANQGSEA. Written as DNA, the CDR3 is TGCAGCGTTGTTTGGGGGCAGGGGTACCAAGAGACCCAGTACTTC. Protein product: CSVVWGQGYQETQYF. Looking up the rest from reference TRBV29-1 and TRBJ2-5 gives the full variable domain: SAVISQKPSRDICQRGTSLTIQCQVDSQVTMMFWYRQQPGQSLTLIATANQGSEATYESGFVIDKFPISRPNLTFSTLTVSNMSPEDSSIYLCSVVWGQGYQETQYFGPGTRLLVL.

Here the CDR3 reads CASSLGPSRPGYEQYF. DNA for the CDR3: TGTGCCAGCAGCTTGGGGCCTTCGCGACCAGGCTACGAGCAGTACTTC. J is TRBJ2-7 and V is TRBV7-9; D is possibly TRBD1 (5 bases). Trimming cost V 3 bases and J 3 bases, with 18 bases left between them. The V gene's germline CDR1 is SEHNR and CDR2 FQNEAQ (reference sequence). CDR3 length: 16 amino acids.

This clonotype was seen only a few times. The rearrangement uses TRBV30 and TRBJ2-3; no firm D call. Germline V lookup: CDR1 GTSNPN, CDR2 SVGIG (reference sequence). This CDR3 spans 14 amino acids. V lost 4 bases, J lost 2 bases, and 13 bases lay in between. CDR3 residues: CAWTPLRHTDTQYF. CDR3 coding DNA: TGTGCCTGGACCCCCCTGCGCCACACAGATACGCAGTATTTT.

V and J are TRBV6-6 and TRBJ1-3; D not resolved. The germline gives CDR1 MNHNY, CDR2 SVGAGI (reference sequence). This CDR3 comprises 16 residues. The V end lost 1 base, the J end lost 0 bases, and 10 bases lay between the germline ends. This CDR3 reads CASSYLGRSSGNTIYF. Here the CDR3 DNA reads TGTGCCAGCAGTTACTTAGGACGCAGCTCTGGAAACACCATATATTTT.

The V and J genes are TRBV7-2 and TRBJ2-1; D possibly matches TRBD1 or TRBD2 (6 bases each). This CDR3 has 14 residues. The germline V gene encodes CDR1 SGHTA and CDR2 FQGNSA. Between the trimmed V and J ends, which lost 8 bases and 6 bases, there was a span of 17 bases. The DNA for the CDR3 is TGTGCCAGCTCCCGTGGGGGGCTGGGCAATGAGCAGTTCTTC. Translated: CASSRGGLGNEQFF.

The chain has TRBV20-1 and TRBJ2-1; D is possibly TRBD1 or TRBD2 (7 bases each). TRBJ2-5 explains the end of the DNA better; the J call may be wrong. CDR3 length equals 14 residues. Per germline, CDR1 DFQATT and CDR2 SNEGSKA (reference sequence). This CDR3 is CSARLRGGGETQYF. CDR3 bases: TGCAGTGCTAGGCTCAGGGGGGGCGGTGAGACCCAGTACTTC.

This clonotype was seen a few times. The chain has TRBV29-1 and TRBJ1-2; 7 bases are a match to TRBD1. Per germline, CDR1 SQVTM and CDR2 ANQGSEA. The trim removed 6 bases at V and 4 bases at J, leaving 8 bases unmatched. The CDR3 has 13 residues. CDR3 residues: CSVATGTAYGYTF. DNA of the CDR3: TGCAGCGTCGCGACCGGGACAGCCTATGGCTACACCTTC.

This clonotype has just a few counts. The V gene is TRBV11-1, the J gene TRBJ2-7; TRBD2 matches at 12 bases. The CDR3 has 17 amino acids. Trimming at V came to 6 bases and at J to 0 bases, leaving 9 bases not matched to a gene. Germline loops: CDR1 SGHAT, CDR2 FQDESV (reference sequence). DNA of the CDR3: TGTGCCAGCAGTTGGACTAGCGGGATTTCGGACTCCTACGAGCAGTACTTC. This codes for CASSWTSGISDSYEQYF.

This clonotype was counted only a few times. The chain has TRBV10-2 and TRBJ2-5; the D gene is possibly TRBD1 (5 bases). TRBJ2-7 matches the DNA end more closely, so the J call is doubtful. The CDR3 is 14 residues long. From germline, CDR1 is WSHSY and CDR2 SAAADI. CDR3 bases: TGCGCCAGCAGTGAGCTTTTAAAGGGGTACGAGCAGTACTTC. The encoded protein is CASSELLKGYEQYF.

In its sample, this clonotype was seen a few times. The chain combines TRBV4-1 with TRBJ1-5; the D gene is possibly TRBD1 (5 bases). This CDR3 has 16 amino acids. V was trimmed by 5 bases and J by 0 bases, leaving 14 bases between them. The germline gives CDR1 MGHRA, CDR2 YSYEKL. The CDR3 nucleotides are TGCGCCAGCAGCTCGAACCAGGGCCATAGCAATCAGCCCCAGCATTTT. It yields the protein CASSSNQGHSNQPQHF.

The table lists this clonotype with a few counts. The CDR3 does not end in the conserved phenylalanine or tryptophan, so this is likely a read error. The chain has TRBV4-1 and TRBJ2-5, with D maybe TRBD2 (5 bases). The J call may be wrong; the DNA end is better matched by TRBJ2-1. The CDR3 consists of 13 residues. Per germline, CDR1 MGHRA and CDR2 YSYEKL. The CDR3 loop reads CASGQVPEALQFL. The CDR3 DNA sequence: TGCGCCAGCGGCCAAGTCCCGGAGGCCCTGCAGTTCCTC.

This clonotype appeared a few times. This chain connects TRBV28 to TRBJ1-2; D is undetermined. The V and J ends lost 7 bases and 3 bases respectively, with 15 bases between them. Per the germline V gene, CDR1 is MDHEN and CDR2 is SYDVKM. The CDR3 is 14 residues long. Here the CDR3 reads CASTHGPVDYGYTF. CDR3 nucleotide sequence: TGTGCCAGCACTCACGGTCCAGTCGACTATGGCTACACCTTC.

V gene TRBV29-1 combines with J gene TRBJ2-5; 10 nucleotides agree with TRBD1. The J call may be wrong; the DNA end is better matched by TRBJ2-1. The CDR3 has 14 amino acids. The germline V gene has CDR1 SQVTM and CDR2 ANQGSEA. CDR3 protein: CSHEGTGVFNEQFF. CDR3 sequence (DNA): TGCAGCCACGAGGGGACAGGGGTTTTTAATGAGCAGTTCTTC.